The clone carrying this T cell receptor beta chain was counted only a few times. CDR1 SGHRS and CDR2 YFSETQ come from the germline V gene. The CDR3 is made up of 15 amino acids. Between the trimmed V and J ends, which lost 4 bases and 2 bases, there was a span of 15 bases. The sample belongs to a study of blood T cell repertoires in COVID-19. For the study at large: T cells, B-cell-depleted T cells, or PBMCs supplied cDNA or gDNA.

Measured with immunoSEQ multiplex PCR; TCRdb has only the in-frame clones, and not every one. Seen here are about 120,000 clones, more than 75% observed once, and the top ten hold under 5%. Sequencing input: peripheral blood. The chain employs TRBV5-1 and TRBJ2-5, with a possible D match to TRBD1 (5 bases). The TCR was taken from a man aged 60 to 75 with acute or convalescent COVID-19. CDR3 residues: CASSLMGRIQETQYF. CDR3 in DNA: TGCGCCAGCAGCCTCATGGGGCGGATTCAAGAGACCCAGTACTTC.